The clone carrying this T cell receptor beta chain was observed a handful of times. Authors' processing steps: Researchers report that nucleated cell counts were estimated from reference gene primer amplification. Repertoires were generated with immunoSEQ multiplex PCR, while TCRdb's copy carries only in-frame clones and drops some. The DNA gave D and trimming, while V, J and clone size come from that table. The sample includes 87,000 or so clones, 87% of them seen just once. The record originates from a study of blood T cell repertoires in COVID-19. V shed 5 bases, J shed 8 bases, and the junction held 8 bases outside the gene matches. The CDR3 runs to 15 residues. Per the germline V gene, CDR1 is SNHLY and CDR2 is FYNNEI.

Sequencing was done on a sample of peripheral blood. This chain connects TRBV2 to TRBJ1-5, with 11 bases lining up with TRBD1. The source is a woman aged 45-59 years with active or convalescent COVID-19. CDR3 bases: TGTGCCAGCAGTCGGGACAGGGGGATTTTAAAGCCCCAGCATTTT. As protein: CASSRDRGILKPQHF.